What follows are 11 T cell receptor beta chains derived from one specimen sequenced in a study of shared clonotypes between healthy human individuals. Only in-frame clones appear in the TCRdb table, and some are missing; sequencing was by immunoSEQ multiplex PCR. Of about 980,000 clones in the sample, over 60% were seen once. The sequenced material came from memory CD4+ T cells sorted from blood. As for subset: CD45RA-negative fraction. These TCRs come from a man aged 18 to 30 in good health.

The V call is TRBV15, the J call TRBJ2-1; TRBD2 aligns across 8 bases. J gave up 8 bases and V 5 bases, and 11 bases lay outside the gene matches. The CDR3 has 15 amino acids. The germline V gene has CDR1 LNHNV and CDR2 YYDKDF (reference sequence). CDR3 coding DNA: TGTGCCACCAGCCCTTTAGCGGGGAGGGGGGATGAGCAGTTCTTC. Translated: CATSPLAGRGDEQFF.

The chain joins TRBV5-1 to TRBJ1-1, with TRBD1 as a possible D gene (6 bases). Germline CDR1 SGHRS, CDR2 YFSETQ. Trimming cost V 0 bases and J 5 bases, with 14 bases left between them. The CDR3 runs 15 residues. The CDR3 DNA follows: TGCGCCAGCAGCTTGGCCACAGGGTTGGGGACTGAAGCTTTCTTT. Translation: CASSLATGLGTEAFF.

The chain has TRBV5-1 and TRBJ2-3; D not resolved. Trimming left V 4 bases short and J 0 bases short, with 15 bases between. The V gene's germline CDR1 is SGHRS and CDR2 YFSETQ. The CDR3 has 16 amino acids. The CDR3 region is CASSPPALASTDTQYF. CDR3 DNA sequence: TGCGCCAGCAGCCCGCCAGCGTTAGCTAGCACAGATACGCAGTATTTT.

J is TRBJ1-6 and V is TRBV19, with 8 bases that match TRBD1. The CDR3 is made up of 14 amino acids. The V and J ends lost 8 bases and 10 bases, in that order; junction bases with no gene match: 10. The germline CDR1 and CDR2 sequences are LNHDA and SQIVND (reference sequence). The CDR3, as DNA: TGTGCCAGTGACACCGGGACAGGAGGATCACCCCTCCACTTT. Protein sequence: CASDTGTGGSPLHF.

This clone appeared a few times. The chain is built from TRBV5-8 and TRBJ2-2, with 14 bases aligning to TRBD2. This CDR3 has 17 residues. The trim removed 5 bases at V and 4 bases at J, leaving 7 bases unmatched. Germline assignment: CDR1 SGHTS and CDR2 YDEGEE. In DNA form, the CDR3 reads TGTGCCAGCAGGCCGGGACTAGCGGGGGCCTTCACCGGGGAGCTGTTTTTT. This sequence encodes CASRPGLAGAFTGELFF.

V gene TRBV10-3 combines with J gene TRBJ1-1; D gene ambiguous. The V gene lost 6 bases and the J gene lost 1 base, with 15 bases spanning the gap. Germline assignment: CDR1 ENHRY and CDR2 SYGVKD. The CDR3 spans 15 residues. The CDR3 sequence is CAIRRNAQSNTEAFF. The CDR3 region has the DNA TGTGCCATCAGAAGAAACGCCCAATCGAACACTGAAGCTTTCTTT.

CDR3 DNA sequence: TGCGCCAGCAGACGAAACCTGGCGGGGGAGCAGTTCTTC. Translated, it gives CASRRNLAGEQFF. J is TRBJ2-1 and V is TRBV10-1; weak D call: TRBD2 (6 bases). The germline gives CDR1 WNHNN, CDR2 SYGVQD (reference sequence). V lost 6 bases and J lost 10, with 16 bases in between. The CDR3 contains 13 residues.

There are a few counts of this clone. This chain connects TRBV11-2 to TRBJ1-2; a weak D match, TRBD1 (5 bases). The CDR3 loop spans 16 amino acids. Germline-derived CDR1 and CDR2 are SGHAT and FQNNGV. The V gene lost 0 bases and the J gene lost 5 bases, with 16 bases spanning the gap. The CDR3 DNA follows: TGTGCCAGCAGCTTAGATACGGGACGCCTAAATTATGGCTACACCTTC. It specifies CASSLDTGRLNYGYTF.

V usage is TRBV7-8 and J usage is TRBJ2-2, with D possibly TRBD2 on 6 matching bases. CDR3 length equals 16 residues. Trimming cost V 7 bases and J 2 bases, with 17 bases left between them. Germline values: CDR1 SGHVS, CDR2 FQNEAQ. CDR3 nucleotide sequence: TGTGCCAGCATCGCTTATGGCGGGACTAACACCGGGGAGCTGTTTTTT. This sequence encodes CASIAYGGTNTGELFF.

The rearrangement uses TRBV5-1 and TRBJ2-3; maybe TRBD1 (5 bases). V was trimmed by 0 bases and J by 6 bases, leaving 11 bases between them. In germline, CDR1 is SGHRS, CDR2 YFSETQ. The CDR3 sequence is 14 residues long. The CDR3 spells CASSLGTPVDTQYF. CDR3 nucleotide sequence: TGCGCCAGCAGCTTGGGGACACCGGTGGATACGCAGTATTTT.

The chain combines TRBV7-8 with TRBJ2-7; maybe TRBD2 (6 bases). The CDR3 has 13 amino acids. The V end was cut by 2 bases, the J end by 6 bases, with 11 bases between. Germline V lookup: CDR1 SGHVS, CDR2 FQNEAQ. The CDR3 is CASSLIMEGEQYF. The CDR3 DNA reads TGTGCCAGCAGCTTAATTATGGAGGGCGAGCAGTACTTC.